The clone carrying this TCR beta chain was recorded many times. As yet, its antigen is unknown. Library preparation for TCR beta used quantitative 5'-RACE with molecular barcodes. TCRdb ran MiXCR on the 5' RACE reads and lists one entry per CDR3 protein. Among about 240,000 distinct CDR3 sequences, roughly 10% were seen once, and the ten largest hold around 7%. This record comes from a study of CD8 T cells in ankylosing spondylitis. Study-level results: With a CD8+ phenotype, disease-linked clones were relatively rare in peripheral blood. A motif of 7 or 8 highly homologous TCR beta variants was seen as apparently characteristic of ankylosing spondylitis blood. Reportedly, significant enrichment of disease-linked clones occurred in matched ankylosing spondylitis synovial fluid.

What was sequenced was blood, either unsorted or a sorted T cell fraction (not recorded which). The TCR was taken from a male donor with ankylosing spondylitis or in good health (not recorded which).

CDR3 protein: CASSEGTANTGELFF. For the CDR3, the DNA is TGCGCCAGCAGTGAAGGGACAGCGAACACCGGGGAGCTGTTTTTT. The chain is built from TRBV10-2 and TRBJ2-2; 7 positions agree with TRBD1. CDR3 length: 15 residues. V was clipped by 3 bases and J by 0 bases; unmatched bases: 1. Per the germline V gene, CDR1 is WSHSY and CDR2 is SAAADI.